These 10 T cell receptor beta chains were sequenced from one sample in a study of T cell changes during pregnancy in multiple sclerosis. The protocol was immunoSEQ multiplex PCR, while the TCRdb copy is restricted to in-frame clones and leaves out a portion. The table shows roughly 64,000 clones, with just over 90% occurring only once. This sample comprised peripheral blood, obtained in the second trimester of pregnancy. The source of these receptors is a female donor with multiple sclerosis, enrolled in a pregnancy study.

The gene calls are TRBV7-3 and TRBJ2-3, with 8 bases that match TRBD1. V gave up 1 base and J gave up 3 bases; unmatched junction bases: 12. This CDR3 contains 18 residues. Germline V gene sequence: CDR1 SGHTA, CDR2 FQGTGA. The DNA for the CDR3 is TGTGCCAGCAGCTTAATAGGGCGGACAGGGCTTGGGACAGATACGCAGTATTTT. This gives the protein CASSLIGRTGLGTDTQYF. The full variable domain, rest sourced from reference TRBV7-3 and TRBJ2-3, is GAGVSQTPSNKVTEKGKYVELRCDPISGHTALYWYRQSLGQGPEFLIYFQGTGAADDSGLPNDRFFAVRPEGSVSTLKIQRTERGDSAVYLCASSLIGRTGLGTDTQYFGPGTRLTVL.

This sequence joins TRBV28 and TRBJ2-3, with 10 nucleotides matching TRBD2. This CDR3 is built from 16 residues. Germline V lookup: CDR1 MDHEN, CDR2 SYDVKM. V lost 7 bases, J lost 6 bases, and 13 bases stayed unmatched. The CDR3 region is CASNLPSGGAFDTQYF. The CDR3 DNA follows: TGTGCCAGCAACCTACCCAGCGGGGGGGCTTTCGATACGCAGTATTTT.

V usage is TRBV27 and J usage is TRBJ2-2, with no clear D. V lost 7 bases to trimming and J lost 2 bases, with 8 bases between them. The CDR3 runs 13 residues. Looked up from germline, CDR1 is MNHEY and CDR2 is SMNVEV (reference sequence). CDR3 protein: CASTRINTGELFF. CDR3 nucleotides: TGTGCCAGCACCAGGATAAACACCGGGGAGCTGTTTTTT.

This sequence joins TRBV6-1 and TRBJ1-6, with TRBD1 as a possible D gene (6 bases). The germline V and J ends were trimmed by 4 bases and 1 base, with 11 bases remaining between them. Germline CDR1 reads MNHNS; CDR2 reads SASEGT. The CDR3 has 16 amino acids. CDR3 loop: CASSVTGKSYNSPLHF. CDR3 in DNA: TGTGCCAGCAGTGTCACAGGGAAATCCTATAATTCACCCCTCCACTTT.

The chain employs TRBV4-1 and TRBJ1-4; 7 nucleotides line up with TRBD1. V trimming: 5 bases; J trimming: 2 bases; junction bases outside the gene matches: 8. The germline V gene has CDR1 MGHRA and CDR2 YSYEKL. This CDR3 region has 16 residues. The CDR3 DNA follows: TGCGCCAGCAGCTCAGACAGGGCGGCCACTAATGAAAAACTGTTTTTT. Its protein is CASSSDRAATNEKLFF.

DNA for the CDR3: TGTGCCAGCAGATATCAGGGGCTTGCTGAAGCTTTCTTT. This encodes CASRYQGLAEAFF. The chain carries TRBV7-9 and TRBJ1-1; weak D call: TRBD1 (6 bases). CDR3 length: 13 amino acids. V lost 6 bases and J 6 bases, leaving 14 bases between the germline ends. The germline V gene has CDR1 SEHNR and CDR2 FQNEAQ (reference sequence).

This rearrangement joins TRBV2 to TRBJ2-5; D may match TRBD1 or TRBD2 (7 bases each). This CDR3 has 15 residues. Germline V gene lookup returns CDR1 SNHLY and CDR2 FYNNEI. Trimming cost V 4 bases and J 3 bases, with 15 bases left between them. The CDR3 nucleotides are TGTGCCAGCAGTGCAGCGGGACAGCCGGAAGAGACCCAGTACTTC. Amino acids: CASSAAGQPEETQYF.

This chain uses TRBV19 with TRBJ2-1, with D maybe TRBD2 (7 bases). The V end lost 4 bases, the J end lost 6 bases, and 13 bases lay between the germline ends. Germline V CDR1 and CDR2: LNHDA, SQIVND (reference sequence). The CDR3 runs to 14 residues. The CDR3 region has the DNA TGTGCCAGTAGTACGAGGGGGGGCCCCAATGAGCAGTTCTTC. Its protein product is CASSTRGGPNEQFF.

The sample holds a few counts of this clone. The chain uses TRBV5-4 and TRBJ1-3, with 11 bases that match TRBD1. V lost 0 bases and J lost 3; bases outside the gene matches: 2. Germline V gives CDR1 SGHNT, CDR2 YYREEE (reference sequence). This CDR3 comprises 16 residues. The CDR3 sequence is CASSLGDRGDGNTIYF. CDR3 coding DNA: TGTGCCAGCAGCTTGGGGGACAGGGGGGATGGAAACACCATATATTTT.

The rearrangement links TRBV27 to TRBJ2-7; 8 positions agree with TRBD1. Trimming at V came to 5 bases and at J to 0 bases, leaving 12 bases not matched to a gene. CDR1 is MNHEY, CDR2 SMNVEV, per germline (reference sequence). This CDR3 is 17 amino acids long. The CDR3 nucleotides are TGTGCCAGCAGTAAGACAGGGGACGGTTTGAGCTCCTACGAGCAGTACTTC. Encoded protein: CASSKTGDGLSSYEQYF.